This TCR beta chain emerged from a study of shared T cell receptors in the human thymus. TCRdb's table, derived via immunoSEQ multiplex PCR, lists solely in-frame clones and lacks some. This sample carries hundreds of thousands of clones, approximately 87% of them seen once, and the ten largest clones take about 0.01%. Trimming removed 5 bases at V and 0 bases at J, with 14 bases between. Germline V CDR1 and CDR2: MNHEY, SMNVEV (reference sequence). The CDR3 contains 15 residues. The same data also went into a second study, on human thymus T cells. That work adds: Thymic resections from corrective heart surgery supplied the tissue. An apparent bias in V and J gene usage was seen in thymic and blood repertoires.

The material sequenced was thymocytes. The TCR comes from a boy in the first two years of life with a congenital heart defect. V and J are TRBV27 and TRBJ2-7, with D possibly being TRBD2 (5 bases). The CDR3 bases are TGTGCCAGCAGTGCAAGCGGCCGTAGCTCCTACGAGCAGTACTTC. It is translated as CASSASGRSSYEQYF.